The 6 T cell receptor beta chains below come from one sample, sequenced in a study of shared clonotypes between healthy human individuals. The method was immunoSEQ multiplex PCR; TCRdb's version includes in-frame clones alone and lacks a portion of them. The sample lists more than 2,000,000 clones, roughly 92% occurring once. Input material: naive CD4+ T cells sorted from blood. The subset was: CD45RA+ positively selected. The receptors stem from a man aged 18 to 35 in good health.

V and J are TRBV7-3 and TRBJ2-1; D may match TRBD1 or TRBD2 (5 bases each). V lost 5 bases and J 7 bases, leaving 12 bases between the germline ends. CDR1 and CDR2 from the germline V gene are SGHTA and FQGTGA. This CDR3 region has 13 residues. CDR3 sequence (DNA): TGTGCCAGCAGCCCCGGGGCAGAAAATGAGCAGTTCTTC. Translated: CASSPGAENEQFF.

J is TRBJ2-7 and V is TRBV27, with no clear D. CDR1 MNHEY and CDR2 SMNVEV come from the germline V gene (reference sequence). V lost 9 bases, J lost 5 bases, and 14 bases lay in between. CDR3 size: 12 residues. CDR3: CASGILSHEQYF. The CDR3 bases are TGTGCCAGTGGTATTTTGTCCCACGAGCAGTACTTC.

This clone was counted between two and nine times. The chain is built from TRBV2 and TRBJ1-1; D remains ambiguous. Trimming pared 2 bases from V and 6 bases from J, leaving 4 bases between. This CDR3 has 11 amino acids. In germline, CDR1 is SNHLY, CDR2 FYNNEI. Written as DNA, the CDR3 is TGTGCCAGCAGTGAATCCTCTGAAGCTTTCTTT. This encodes CASSESSEAFF.

The chain links TRBV4-2 to TRBJ1-2; 10 positions match TRBD1. The V gene end was trimmed by 3 bases and the J gene end by 7 bases; junction bases not matched to a gene: 8. The germline CDR1 and CDR2 sequences are LGHNA and YNFKEQ. The length of the CDR3 is 15 residues. The CDR3 reads CASSQDWTGGGGYTF. The CDR3 coding sequence is TGTGCCAGCAGCCAGGATTGGACAGGGGGTGGTGGCTACACCTTC.

The chain carries TRBV6-6 and TRBJ2-1; the match to TRBD2 covers 7 bases. With V trimmed by 7 bases and J by 6 bases, 3 bases remained unmatched. The CDR3 is 12 amino acids. CDR1 MNHNY and CDR2 SVGAGI come from the germline V gene (reference sequence). CDR3 protein: CASIGGSNEQFF. Here the CDR3 DNA reads TGTGCCAGCATAGGCGGGAGCAATGAGCAGTTCTTC.

The J gene is TRBJ1-5, the V gene TRBV27; possible D gene TRBD1, 5 bases. V lost 2 bases and J lost 7, with 15 bases in between. Germline CDR1 and CDR2: MNHEY and SMNVEV (reference sequence). This CDR3 is 15 amino acids long. The CDR3 loop reads CASSLIGARGQPQHF. The CDR3 nucleotides read TGTGCCAGCAGTTTAATAGGGGCCCGAGGACAGCCCCAGCATTTT.